This T cell receptor beta chain emerged from a study of neurological immune-mediated disorders. Study-wide points: It was HTLV-1-associated myelopathy that showed the most TCR clonal expansion, while multiple sclerosis showed the least, falling below healthy controls.

From the 5' RACE reads, TCRdb called clonotypes with MiXCR, one entry per CDR3 protein. Of fewer than 45,000 distinct CDR3 sequences detected, over 6% appear once; the ten largest clones hold around 0.6%. This clonotype was seen repeatedly, ten times or more. The antigen remains undetermined. Germline CDR1 reads SQVTM; CDR2 reads ANQGSEA. Between the trimmed V and J ends, which lost 4 bases and 4 bases, there was a span of 7 bases. CDR3 length equals 11 residues. This sequence joins TRBV29-1 and TRBJ1-2; TRBD1 might be the D (5 bases). The origin of this receptor is a woman in her forties in good health. The sequenced material came from CD4+ T cells from blood. CDR3 nucleotides: TGCAGCGTTGGGGGGGTCTATGGCTACACCTTC. Translating gives CSVGGVYGYTF. Full variable domain (rest looked up from reference TRBV29-1 and TRBJ1-2): SAVISQKPSRDICQRGTSLTIQCQVDSQVTMMFWYRQQPGQSLTLIATANQGSEATYESGFVIDKFPISRPNLTFSTLTVSNMSPEDSSIYLCSVGGVYGYTFGSGTRLTVV.